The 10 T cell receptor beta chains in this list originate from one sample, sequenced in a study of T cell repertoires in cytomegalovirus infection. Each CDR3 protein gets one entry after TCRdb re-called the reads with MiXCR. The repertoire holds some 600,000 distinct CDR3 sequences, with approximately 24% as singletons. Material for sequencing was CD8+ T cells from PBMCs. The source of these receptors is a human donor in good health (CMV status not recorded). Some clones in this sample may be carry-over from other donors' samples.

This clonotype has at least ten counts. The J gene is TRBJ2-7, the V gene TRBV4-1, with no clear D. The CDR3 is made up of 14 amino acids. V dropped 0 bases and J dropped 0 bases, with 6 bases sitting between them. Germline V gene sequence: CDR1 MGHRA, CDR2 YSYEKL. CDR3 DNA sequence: TGCGCCAGCAGCCAAGAGGACCTCTCCTACGAGCAGTACTTC. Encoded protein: CASSQEDLSYEQYF.

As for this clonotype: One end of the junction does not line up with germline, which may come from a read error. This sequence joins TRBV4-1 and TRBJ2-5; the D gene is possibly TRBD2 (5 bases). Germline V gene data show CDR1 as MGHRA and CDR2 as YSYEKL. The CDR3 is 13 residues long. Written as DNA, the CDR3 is TGCGCCAACAGCCTTAACACGGGGGAGACCCAGTACTTC. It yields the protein CANSLNTGETQYF.

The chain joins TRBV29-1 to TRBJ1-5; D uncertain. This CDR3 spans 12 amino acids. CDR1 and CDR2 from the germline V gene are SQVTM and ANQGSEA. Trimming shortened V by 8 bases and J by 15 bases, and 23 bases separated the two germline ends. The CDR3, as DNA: TGCAGCACGCCCCCCCTCGGGTTGGCGAGGCATTTT. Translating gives CSTPPLGLARHF.

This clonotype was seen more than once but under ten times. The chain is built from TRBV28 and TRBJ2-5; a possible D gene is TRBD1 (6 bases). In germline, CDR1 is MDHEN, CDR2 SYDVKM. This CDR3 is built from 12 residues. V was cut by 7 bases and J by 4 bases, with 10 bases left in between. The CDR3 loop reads CASTTGSETQYF. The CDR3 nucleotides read TGTGCCAGCACAACAGGGTCAGAGACCCAGTACTTC.

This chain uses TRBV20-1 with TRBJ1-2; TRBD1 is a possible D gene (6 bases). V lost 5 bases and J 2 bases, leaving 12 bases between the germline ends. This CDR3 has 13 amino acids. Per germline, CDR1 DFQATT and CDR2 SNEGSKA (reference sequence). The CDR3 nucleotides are TGCAGTGCTTTTCAGGGGAAAAACTATGGCTACACCTTC. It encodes CSAFQGKNYGYTF.

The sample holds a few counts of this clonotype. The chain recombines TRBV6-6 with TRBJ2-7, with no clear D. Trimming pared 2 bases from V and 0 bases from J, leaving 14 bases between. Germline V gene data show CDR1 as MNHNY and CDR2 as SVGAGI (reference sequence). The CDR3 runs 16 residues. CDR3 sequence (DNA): TGTGCCAGCAGTTACAATAGGCAGGCTAGCTCCTACGAGCAGTACGTC. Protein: CASSYNRQASSYEQYV.

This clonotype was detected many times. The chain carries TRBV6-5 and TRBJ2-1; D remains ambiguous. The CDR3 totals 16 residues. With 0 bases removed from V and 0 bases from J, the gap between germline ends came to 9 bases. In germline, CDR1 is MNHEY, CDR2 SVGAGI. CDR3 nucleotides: TGTGCCAGCAGTTACTCGAAGGTAGGCTCCTACAATGAGCAGTTCTTC. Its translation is CASSYSKVGSYNEQFF.

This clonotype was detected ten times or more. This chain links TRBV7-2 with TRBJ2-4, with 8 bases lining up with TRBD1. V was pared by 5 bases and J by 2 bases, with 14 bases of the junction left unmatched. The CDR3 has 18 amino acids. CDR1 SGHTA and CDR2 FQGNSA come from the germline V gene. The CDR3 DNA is TGTGCCAGCAGCATACTACCAGGGACAGGCTTGACCAAAAACATTCAGTACTTC. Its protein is CASSILPGTGLTKNIQYF.

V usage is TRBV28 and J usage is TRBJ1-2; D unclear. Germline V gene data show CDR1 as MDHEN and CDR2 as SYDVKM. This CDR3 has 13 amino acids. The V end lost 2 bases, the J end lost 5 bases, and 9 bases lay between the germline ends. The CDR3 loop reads CASSLVQKYGYTF. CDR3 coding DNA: TGTGCCAGCAGTTTAGTACAGAAGTATGGCTACACCTTC.

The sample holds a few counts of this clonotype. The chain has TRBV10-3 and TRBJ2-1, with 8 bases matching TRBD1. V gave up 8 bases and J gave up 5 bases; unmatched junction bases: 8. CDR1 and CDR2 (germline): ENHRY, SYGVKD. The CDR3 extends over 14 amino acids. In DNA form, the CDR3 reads TGTGCCATCTCCGGGACAGGACTACACAATGAGCAGTTCTTC. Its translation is CAISGTGLHNEQFF.